These T cell receptor beta chains were read from a single sample in a study of blood T cell repertoires in COVID-19. This table comes from immunoSEQ multiplex PCR, and its TCRdb copy is limited to in-frame clones, with some not included. The table has hundreds of thousands of clones, more than 80% seen once. The sample comprised PBMCs or T cells enriched from blood (not recorded which). Source of these receptors: a man aged 18 to 35 who had recovered from COVID-19. CDR3s include the opening cysteine and the closing phenylalanine or tryptophan. A D gene is named only where the DNA matches it firmly. Expanded clones get a size class; other rows say once, few or many, or leave the size out.

.	TRBV2	TRBJ1-1	12	.	TGTGCCAGCAGCCTAATGAACACTGAAGCTTTCTTT	CASSLMNTEAFF
once	TRBV6-6	TRBJ1-2	15	.	TGTGCCAGCAGTTACTCGGACAGCCCCCAGGGGGGCTACACCTTC	CASSYSDSPQGGYTF
.	TRBV3-1/TRBV3-2	TRBJ1-1	15	.	TGTGCCAGCAGCCACCTATCGGGAATGAACACTGAAGCTTTCTTT	CASSHLSGMNTEAFF
few	TRBV30	TRBJ1-5	13	.	TGTGCCTGGAATGTGACAGTAGACCAGCCCCAGCATTTT	CAWNVTVDQPQHF
.	TRBV7-2	TRBJ2-1	13	.	TGTGCCAGCAGCTTAGTCAGATACAATGAGCAGTTCTTC	CASSLVRYNEQFF
few	TRBV7-3	TRBJ1-1	14	.	TGTGCCAGCAGTCGTAGTGGGGGGTTCACTGAAGCTTTCTTT	CASSRSGGFTEAFF
.	TRBV27	TRBJ1-2	16	TRBD1	TGTGCCAGCAGTTCGAAAGGGACAGCCGCTAACTATGGCTACACCTTC	CASSSKGTAANYGYTF
.	TRBV27	TRBJ2-1	15	TRBD2	TGTGCCAGCAGTTTATCGTCTAGCGGGAGCGGGGAGCAGTTCTTC	CASSLSSSGSGEQFF
.	TRBV5-4	TRBJ1-2	13	TRBD1	TGTGCCAGCAGCTCAGGGGGCTCCTATGGCTACACCTTC	CASSSGGSYGYTF
.	TRBV7-9	TRBJ1-2	13	.	TGTGCCAGCAGCCCCGACAGGAACTATGGCTACACCTTC	CASSPDRNYGYTF
.	TRBV30	TRBJ2-7	14	.	TGTTTCAAGCTAGGCGAGGAGGGATGGTACGAGCAGTACTTC	CFKLGEEGWYEQYF
once	TRBV28	TRBJ2-2	13	.	TGTGCCACCGGGAACAGGGCCACCGGGGAGCTGTTTTTT	CATGNRATGELFF
.	TRBV7-9	TRBJ2-4	16	TRBD2	TGTGCCAGCAGCTCTTACCTAAGCGGGGCCAGGGACATTCAGTACTTC	CASSSYLSGARDIQYF
.	TRBV7-2	TRBJ2-1	13	.	TGTGCCAGCAGCCCGGAATGGAGCAATGAGCAGTTCTTC	CASSPEWSNEQFF
.	TRBV19	TRBJ2-7	16	TRBD2	TGTGCCAGTCCAACAAAGACCGGGACTAGGGCCACTTGGCAGTACTTC	CASPTKTGTRATWQYF
.	TRBV6-5	TRBJ1-1	15	.	TGTGCCAGCAGTTCGGGGACACCCCAGTGCACTGAAGCTTTCTTT	CASSSGTPQCTEAFF
.	TRBV19	TRBJ2-3	15	TRBD2	TGTGCCAGTAGTAGGGTAGCGGGTTCCACAGATACGCAGTATTTT	CASSRVAGSTDTQYF
.	TRBV18	TRBJ1-3	19	.	TGTGCCAGCTCACAAATAACAGGGAACACTGCTTTCTCTGGAAACACCATATATTTT	CASSQITGNTAFSGNTIYF
.	TRBV24-1	TRBJ2-2	15	.	TGTGCCACTGGGGCTAGACAGGGACTCACCGGGGAGCTGTTTTTT	CATGARQGLTGELFF
.	TRBV5-1	TRBJ2-2	15	TRBD1	TGCGCCAGCAGCTTGGGACAGGGCTACACCGGGGAGCTGTTTTTT	CASSLGQGYTGELFF
once	TRBV12-3/TRBV12-4	TRBJ1-3	13	.	TGTGCCAGCAGTTATAACTTCCGAAACACCATATATTTT	CASSYNFRNTIYF
once	TRBV7-5	TRBJ1-5	17	.	TGTGTCAGAAGCCCCCGGGACAGGGAAGCGGTAAATCAGCCCCAGCATTTT	CVRSPRDREAVNQPQHF
.	TRBV9	TRBJ2-7	15	TRBD2	TGTGCCAGCAGCGTAGCCGGGACTAGCACCTACGAGCAGTACTTC	CASSVAGTSTYEQYF
once	TRBV18	TRBJ1-1	12	.	TGTGCCAGCTCTGGAGAGAACACTGAAGCTTTCTTT	CASSGENTEAFF
few	TRBV7-9	TRBJ1-1	13	.	TGTGCCAGCAGCGCCCAGGGGAACACTGAAGCTTTCTTT	CASSAQGNTEAFF
.	TRBV27	TRBJ2-4	13	TRBD1	TGTGCCAGTGCCCGGGACAGGGGAAACATTCAGTACTTC	CASARDRGNIQYF
.	TRBV5-4	TRBJ2-7	16	.	TGTGCCAGCAGCTGGACAAGACAGGGAGGTACCTACGAGCAGTACTTC	CASSWTRQGGTYEQYF
.	TRBV28	TRBJ2-7	12	.	TGTGCCAGCAGTCCCGGACAGTACGAGCAGTACTTC	CASSPGQYEQYF
.	TRBV10-3	TRBJ1-6	16	.	TGTGCCATCAGTGATTTAGAGAGCTCCTATAATTCACCCCTCCACTTT	CAISDLESSYNSPLHF
.	TRBV4-1	TRBJ1-1	15	.	TGCGCCAGCAGCCAAGAATTCCAGGGATTCACTGAAGCTTTCTTT	CASSQEFQGFTEAFF
.	TRBV11-3	TRBJ1-1	13	.	TGTGCCAGCAGCTTAGGGGGAGATACTGAAGCTTTCTTT	CASSLGGDTEAFF
.	TRBV2	TRBJ1-1	13	.	TGTGCCAGCATGCAGGGTTTGTCCACTGAAGCTTTCTTT	CASMQGLSTEAFF
.	TRBV6-5	TRBJ1-3	15	TRBD1	TGTGCCAGCAGAACCTGGGACAGCTCTGGAAACACCATATATTTT	CASRTWDSSGNTIYF
.	TRBV10-3	TRBJ1-2	11	.	TGTGCCATCGGGGGGACCCATGGCTACACCTTC	CAIGGTHGYTF
few	TRBV7-9	TRBJ1-4	12	.	TGTGCCAGCAGTTCCCGGACAGAAAAACTGTTTTTT	CASSSRTEKLFF